Below are 20 T cell receptor beta chains sequenced from a single sample in a study of cytomegalovirus exposure and HLA in healthy donors. The PCR had 60 Vbeta and 13 Jbeta primers. Profiled with immunoSEQ multiplex PCR; TCRdb holds only in-frame clones, not every one. The sample records over 150,000 clones, roughly 80% being singletons. Specimen: PBMCs. The receptors shown here come from a man younger than 30 in good health and CMV-seronegative.

The chain couples TRBV28 to TRBJ2-7, with TRBD2 matching over 8 bases. J lost 2 bases, V lost 2 bases, and 8 bases had no gene match. Germline-derived CDR1 and CDR2 are MDHEN and SYDVKM. The CDR3 consists of 16 residues. The CDR3: CASSLGGSGKAYEQYF. The CDR3 DNA reads TGTGCCAGCAGTTTAGGGGGTAGCGGGAAAGCCTACGAGCAGTACTTC.

The chain couples TRBV6-5 to TRBJ2-7; 8 bases match TRBD1. The CDR3 has 14 residues. The V gene end was trimmed by 2 bases and the J gene end by 2 bases; junction bases not matched to a gene: 2. The V gene's germline CDR1 is MNHEY and CDR2 SVGAGI. The CDR3 coding sequence is TGTGCCAGCAGTTACCGACAGGGGCCCTACGAGCAGTACTTC. Its translation is CASSYRQGPYEQYF.

This clone was counted between two and nine times. This chain connects TRBV6-6 to TRBJ2-7; D gene ambiguous. CDR1 and CDR2 (germline): MNHNY, SVGAGI (reference sequence). The CDR3 covers 15 residues. Trimming left V 0 bases short and J 2 bases short, with 11 bases between. The CDR3: CASSYSTGSTYEQYF. The CDR3 DNA follows: TGTGCCAGCAGTTACTCGACCGGGTCCACCTACGAGCAGTACTTC.

This chain's CDR3 is CASFPGTGYYNGYTF. The CDR3 DNA reads TGTGCCAGCTTCCCCGGGACAGGGTATTATAATGGCTACACCTTC. This chain uses TRBV28 with TRBJ1-2, with 9 positions matching TRBD1. The germline V gene encodes CDR1 MDHEN and CDR2 SYDVKM. The CDR3 consists of 15 residues. V was pared by 8 bases and J by 6 bases, with 13 bases of the junction left unmatched.

Here the CDR3 reads CASSAFRDSEEKLFF. Here the CDR3 DNA reads TGTGCCAGCAGCGCCTTTCGCGATTCTGAAGAAAAACTGTTTTTT. J is TRBJ1-4 and V is TRBV5-8; no clear D. This CDR3 region has 15 residues. Germline lookup yields CDR1 SGHTS and CDR2 YDEGEE. V was trimmed by 4 bases and J by 8 bases, leaving 18 bases between them.

The genes are TRBV7-2 and TRBJ2-7; 7 nucleotides line up with TRBD2. CDR3 size: 14 residues. V shed 1 base, J shed 7 bases, and the junction held 7 bases outside the gene matches. Per germline, CDR1 SGHTA and CDR2 FQGNSA. The CDR3 bases are TGTGCCAGCAGCTTAGTAGGGCTCGGGAGGGAGCAGTACTTC. Its protein is CASSLVGLGREQYF.

V is TRBV7-8 and J is TRBJ1-5, with 7 positions matching TRBD1. After removal of 5 bases from V and 4 bases from J, the junction contained 5 bases not matched to a gene. Germline CDR1 SGHVS, CDR2 FQNEAQ. CDR3 length: 14 amino acids. CDR3 region: CASSRQGYNQPQHF. The CDR3 bases are TGTGCCAGCAGCCGACAGGGTTATAATCAGCCCCAGCATTTT. Variable domain in full (rest from reference TRBV7-8 and TRBJ1-5): GAGVSQSPRYKVAKRGQDVALRCDPISGHVSLFWYQQALGQGPEFLTYFQNEAQLDKSGLPSDRFFAERPEGSVSTLKIQRTQQEDSAVYLCASSRQGYNQPQHFGDGTRLSIL.

This clone was seen just once. This sequence joins TRBV25-1 and TRBJ2-3; 7 bases line up with TRBD1. The CDR3 has 14 residues. Germline V gene data show CDR1 as MGHDK and CDR2 as SYGVNS. V shed 5 bases, J shed 4 bases, and the junction held 6 bases outside the gene matches. CDR3 nucleotides: TGTGCCAGCAGTATAATGAGGGGGCCAGATACGCAGTATTTT. Residues: CASSIMRGPDTQYF.

J is TRBJ1-1 and V is TRBV25-1; D gene uncertain. Germline-derived CDR1 and CDR2 are MGHDK and SYGVNS. Trimming stripped 6 bases from V and 3 bases from J, with 14 bases between. This CDR3 spans 14 amino acids. CDR3 residues: CASSPGRAHTEAFF. DNA for the CDR3: TGTGCCAGCAGCCCGGGGAGGGCGCACACTGAAGCTTTCTTT.

This clone was counted between two and nine times. The rearrangement joins TRBV6-1 to TRBJ2-2; D perhaps matches TRBD1 (6 bases). Trimming removed 2 bases at V and 5 bases at J, with 15 bases between. The CDR3 extends over 16 amino acids. The germline CDR1 and CDR2 sequences are MNHNS and SASEGT. CDR3 protein: CASSERWGRGTGELFF. The CDR3, as DNA: TGTGCCAGCAGTGAAAGATGGGGGCGAGGTACCGGGGAGCTGTTTTTT.

The chain employs TRBV4-2 and TRBJ2-2; the match to TRBD2 covers 8 bases. The J segment lost 6 bases and the V segment lost 2 bases, leaving 5 bases of the junction unmatched. The CDR3 runs 15 residues. Germline lookup yields CDR1 LGHNA and CDR2 YNFKEQ. The CDR3: CASSQSGGPAGELFF. The CDR3 region has the DNA TGTGCCAGCAGCCAATCGGGAGGGCCTGCCGGGGAGCTGTTTTTT.

This chain uses TRBV10-3 with TRBJ2-2; 8 bases match TRBD2. Germline assignment: CDR1 ENHRY and CDR2 SYGVKD. Germline trimming cut 4 bases from V and 5 bases from J; bases unmatched to any gene: 6. This CDR3 contains 15 residues. The CDR3 loop is CAISGLSGGTGELFF. The CDR3 DNA reads as TGTGCCATCAGTGGTTTGAGCGGGGGTACCGGGGAGCTGTTTTTT.

This clone was counted between two and nine times. The rearrangement uses TRBV5-8 and TRBJ1-2; 10 bases are shared with TRBD1. The CDR3 contains 14 residues. Germline values: CDR1 SGHTS, CDR2 YDEGEE. The trim removed 6 bases at V and 6 bases at J, leaving 8 bases unmatched. As DNA, the CDR3 is TGTGCCAGCAACTCTCAGACAGGGGGCAATGGCTACACCTTC. It specifies CASNSQTGGNGYTF. Full variable domain (remainder filled in from reference TRBV5-8 and TRBJ1-2): EAGVTQSPTHLIKTRGQQATLRCSPISGHTSVYWYQQALGLGLQFLLWYDEGEERNRGNFPPRFSGRQFPNYSSELNVNALELEDSALYLCASNSQTGGNGYTFGSGTRLTVV.

The chain links TRBV28 to TRBJ1-1, with 9 bases identical to TRBD1. J lost 3 bases, V lost 3 bases, and 11 bases had no gene match. This CDR3 contains 17 residues. Germline V gene sequence: CDR1 MDHEN, CDR2 SYDVKM. CDR3 sequence (DNA): TGTGCCAGCAGTTTGAGGGACAGGGCGGGGGGCCACACTGAAGCTTTCTTT. It encodes CASSLRDRAGGHTEAFF.

The chain has TRBV6-1 and TRBJ2-1; TRBD1 agrees at 7 bases. Trimming removed 6 bases from V and 8 bases from J; junction bases left unmatched: 7. There are 13 residues in the CDR3. Germline V gives CDR1 MNHNS, CDR2 SASEGT. The CDR3 protein is CASSTATGYEQFF. The CDR3 nucleotides are TGTGCCAGCAGCACCGCGACAGGGTATGAGCAGTTCTTC.

The chain employs TRBV7-9 and TRBJ1-4, with D possibly matching TRBD1 (6 bases). Trimming removed 2 bases from V and 8 bases from J, with 18 bases in between. The CDR3 contains 16 residues. The germline V gene has CDR1 SEHNR and CDR2 FQNEAQ (reference sequence). CDR3 amino acids: CASSLFASTGKEKLFF. CDR3 DNA sequence: TGTGCCAGCAGCTTATTCGCGTCGACAGGCAAGGAAAAACTGTTTTTT.

This chain links TRBV7-8 with TRBJ1-4; D ambiguous. Between the trimmed V and J ends, which lost 3 bases and 0 bases, there was a span of 5 bases. Germline CDR1 is SGHVS and CDR2 is FQNEAQ. This CDR3 is built from 14 residues. In nucleotides, the CDR3 is TGTGCCAGCAGCTTGAGGACAACTAATGAAAAACTGTTTTTT. It is translated as CASSLRTTNEKLFF. Full variable domain (outside the CDR3, taken from reference TRBV7-8 and TRBJ1-4): GAGVSQSPRYKVAKRGQDVALRCDPISGHVSLFWYQQALGQGPEFLTYFQNEAQLDKSGLPSDRFFAERPEGSVSTLKIQRTQQEDSAVYLCASSLRTTNEKLFFGSGTQLSVL.

The chain recombines TRBV7-8 with TRBJ1-4, with no clear D. The CDR3 is made up of 14 amino acids. Deletions cut 2 bases from V and 0 bases from J, with 4 bases between. Germline lookup yields CDR1 SGHVS and CDR2 FQNEAQ. CDR3 DNA: TGTGCCAGCAGCTTACTTGCAACTAATGAAAAACTGTTTTTT. Protein sequence: CASSLLATNEKLFF.

Concerning this clone itself: The junction departs from germline at one end; a sequencing error may be responsible. This rearrangement joins TRBV7-7 to TRBJ2-5; D uncertain. The CDR3 runs 13 residues. Germline CDR1 and CDR2: SSHAT and FNYEAQ (reference sequence). The CDR3 bases are TGTGCTAGCAGTGCGGTGTACCAAGAGACCCAGTACTTC. Translation: CASSAVYQETQYF.

This clone was observed a handful of times. V usage is TRBV7-6 and J usage is TRBJ2-1, with TRBD2 identical over 8 bases. The germline V gene encodes CDR1 SGHVS and CDR2 FNYEAQ. The CDR3 sequence is 17 residues long. Trimming at V came to 2 bases and at J to 4 bases, leaving 10 bases not matched to a gene. CDR3 nucleotides: TGTGCCAGCAGCTTAAATTCGTACAGCGGGAGTTACAATGAGCAGTTCTTC. It is translated as CASSLNSYSGSYNEQFF.